Given below is one TCR beta chain in context. The sample comes from a study of blood T cell repertoires in COVID-19. V was cut by 1 base and J by 9 bases, with 13 bases left in between. The CDR3 is made up of 14 amino acids. Germline CDR1 is SEHNR and CDR2 is FQNEAQ (reference sequence). TCRdb keeps only in-frame clones here, not all; method: immunoSEQ multiplex PCR. Of just over 150,000 clones in the sample, about 85% were seen once. The source of this sequence is a woman aged 70-85 years with acute or convalescent COVID-19. V gene TRBV7-9 combines with J gene TRBJ1-5; D perhaps matches TRBD1 (5 bases). Sequencing input: peripheral blood. The CDR3: CASSLETAASPQHF. The CDR3 nucleotides are TGTGCCAGCAGCTTAGAGACAGCCGCATCGCCCCAGCATTTT.